What follows are 14 T cell receptor beta chains derived from one specimen sequenced in a study of identical twins. TCRdb called the 5' RACE reads again in MiXCR, with one record for every CDR3 protein. The profile shows 1.5 million to 2 million distinct CDR3 sequences, about 32% of them singletons. The sample consisted of cord blood. These receptors were collected from a newborn girl in good health.

CDR3 nucleotide sequence: TGTGCCAGCTCACCATTACGGCAGAATAGCAATCAGCCCCAGCATTTT. It codes for CASSPLRQNSNQPQHF. The rearrangement uses TRBV18 and TRBJ1-5; D is unclear. V lost 2 bases and J 0 bases, leaving 11 bases between the germline ends. CDR3 size: 16 residues. Germline V gives CDR1 KGHSH, CDR2 LQKENI.

As to this clonotype: An end of the junction differs from the germline gene, which may be a read error. The chain couples TRBV9 to TRBJ2-1, with D perhaps TRBD2 (7 bases). CDR1 and CDR2 (germline): SGDLS, YYNGEE. The CDR3 consists of 16 residues. CDR3 nucleotide sequence: TGTTCCAGCAGCGTAATGGGAGGGGGTGGATGGAATGAGCAGTTCTTC. Its protein is CSSSVMGGGGWNEQFF.

The rearrangement links TRBV27 to TRBJ2-1; perhaps D is TRBD1 or TRBD2 (5 bases each). The V end lost 5 bases, the J end lost 7 bases, and 18 bases lay between the germline ends. Per the germline V gene, CDR1 is MNHEY and CDR2 is SMNVEV (reference sequence). The CDR3 covers 15 residues. CDR3 sequence reads: CASSPERGRGNEQFF. In DNA, the CDR3 is TGTGCCAGCAGTCCCGAGAGGGGAAGAGGGAATGAGCAGTTCTTC.

V gene TRBV15 combines with J gene TRBJ1-5, with a tentative D call TRBD1 (5 bases). The V and J ends lost 6 bases and 8 bases respectively, with 14 bases between them. Germline V lookup: CDR1 LNHNV, CDR2 YYDKDF (reference sequence). CDR3 length: 13 amino acids. As DNA, the CDR3 is TGTGCCACCAGTAGTGGGACCCAAGAGCCCCAGCATTTT. This sequence encodes CATSSGTQEPQHF.

This clonotype was counted only a few times. The V call is TRBV5-6, the J call TRBJ2-1, with TRBD2 matching 11 bases. The J segment lost 9 bases and the V segment lost 1 base, leaving 6 bases of the junction unmatched. In germline, CDR1 is SGHDT, CDR2 YYEEEE. The CDR3 extends over 15 amino acids. The CDR3 region is CASSLKTSGMIEQFF. The CDR3 DNA follows: TGTGCCAGCAGCTTGAAGACTAGCGGGATGATTGAGCAGTTCTTC. The full variable domain, with the rest looked up from reference TRBV5-6 and TRBJ2-1, is DAGVTQSPTHLIKTRGQQVTLRCSPKSGHDTVSWYQQALGQGPQFIFQYYEEEERQRGNFPDRFSGHQFPNYSSELNVNALLLGDSALYLCASSLKTSGMIEQFFGPGTRLTVL.

This clonotype was detected a few times. J is TRBJ1-2 and V is TRBV12-3 or TRBV12-4, with a tentative D call TRBD1 (5 bases). Trimming took 5 bases from V and 6 from J, leaving 13 bases between them. The CDR3 contains 13 residues. The CDR3 spells CASSPKDTNGYTF. DNA for the CDR3: TGTGCCAGCAGTCCCAAGGACACTAATGGCTACACCTTC.

In regard to this clonotype: This could be a read error, since a much larger clone is one nucleotide away. This chain links TRBV6-2 or TRBV6-3 with TRBJ2-5; 11 nucleotides align to TRBD2. The CDR3 has 14 amino acids. The trim removed 6 bases at V and 11 bases at J, leaving 11 bases unmatched. Per the germline V gene, CDR1 is MNHEY and CDR2 is SVGEGT. In nucleotides, the CDR3 is TGTGCCAGCAGCACTAGCGGGAGAAACAATGAGCAGTACTTC. Amino acid sequence: CASSTSGRNNEQYF.

A few counts support this clonotype. The CDR3 reads CSAERWLSVNLRRNEQFF. In DNA, the CDR3 is TGCAGTGCGGAACGATGGCTCTCCGTTAATTTGCGACGCAATGAGCAGTTCTTC. This chain links TRBV20-1 with TRBJ2-1; D uncertain. Germline V gives CDR1 DFQATT, CDR2 SNEGSKA (reference sequence). The V end lost 6 bases, the J end lost 6 bases, and 30 bases lay between the germline ends. The CDR3 covers 18 residues.

On this clonotype: A much more abundant neighbour one base away suggests this may be a read error. The rearrangement uses TRBV2 and TRBJ2-5; the D is unclear. The CDR3 is 12 amino acids. Germline V gene sequence: CDR1 SNHLY, CDR2 FYNNEI. Trimming shortened V by 3 bases and J by 3 bases, and 5 bases separated the two germline ends. The CDR3 nucleotides are TGTGCCAGCAGTGATATCGAAGAGACCCAGTACTTC. Translation: CASSDIEETQYF.

This clonotype was counted between two and nine times. The rearrangement links TRBV4-2 to TRBJ1-4; 8 bases are a match to TRBD1. Unmatched junction bases numbered 1, after V lost 1 base and J lost 6 bases. The V gene's germline CDR1 is LGHNA and CDR2 YNFKEQ. CDR3 length: 14 residues. CDR3 DNA sequence: TGTGCCAGCAGCCAAGGGACAGGGTATGAAAAACTGTTTTTT. Its translation: CASSQGTGYEKLFF.

In this sample, this clonotype turned up a few times. The gene calls are TRBV5-1 and TRBJ2-1; D not certain. This CDR3 is 15 amino acids long. Germline V gene data show CDR1 as SGHRS and CDR2 as YFSETQ. V shed 5 bases and J shed 5 bases, with 17 bases lying between them. The CDR3 spells CASRELRRHDNEQFF. CDR3 coding DNA: TGCGCCAGCAGGGAACTCAGACGGCACGACAATGAGCAGTTCTTC.

This rearrangement joins TRBV4-1 to TRBJ2-7; D uncertain. CDR3 length: 14 residues. Trimming took off 1 base at V and 3 bases at J, with 10 bases between the two ends. Germline-derived CDR1 and CDR2 are MGHRA and YSYEKL. CDR3 residues: CASSQVAKNYEQYF. CDR3 nucleotides: TGCGCCAGCAGCCAAGTTGCCAAAAACTACGAGCAGTACTTC.

This clonotype appeared many times. The chain employs TRBV27 and TRBJ2-5; D not resolved. CDR3 length: 15 residues. Trimming removed 7 bases from V and 5 bases from J, with 20 bases in between. In germline, CDR1 is MNHEY, CDR2 SMNVEV (reference sequence). This CDR3 is CASTINRQAWETQYF. In nucleotides, the CDR3 is TGTGCCAGCACCATCAACAGACAAGCATGGGAGACCCAGTACTTC.

This chain links TRBV28 with TRBJ2-5; D may match TRBD1 or TRBD2 (5 bases each). V shed 4 bases and J shed 4 bases, with 10 bases lying between them. The CDR3 runs 13 residues. Germline CDR1 MDHEN, CDR2 SYDVKM. In DNA, the CDR3 is TGTGCCAGCAGTTCGGCTGGGACAGAGACCCAGTACTTC. It codes for CASSSAGTETQYF.